The rows below give T cell receptor beta chains drawn from one sample of a study of T cell responses to AZD1222 COVID-19 vaccine. Measured with immunoSEQ multiplex PCR; TCRdb has only the in-frame clones, and not every one. The repertoire holds 99,000 or so clones, with around nine tenths as singletons. The sequenced sample was peripheral blood, obtained 28 days after the second dose of the MenACWY control vaccine. The receptor source for this set is an adult who received the MenACWY meningococcal vaccine as a control. Both conserved end residues are part of each CDR3. Fields, in order: CDR3 DNA, CDR3 protein, clone size, V gene, J gene, D gene. The D gene is left open where the match is weak. Size values are once, few and many counts, or a class for expanded clones, and some rows have none.

cdr3_nt: TGTGCCAGCAGCTTGAGGCTAGGTTTAGCGACCCAGTACTTC
cdr3_aa: CASSLRLGLATQYF
clone_size: .
v_call: TRBV5-6
j_call: TRBJ2-5
d_call: .

cdr3_nt: TGTGCCAGCAGCGGTGGACTAGCGGGGAAAGAAGAGACCCAGTACTTC
cdr3_aa: CASSGGLAGKEETQYF
clone_size: once
v_call: TRBV28
j_call: TRBJ2-5
d_call: TRBD2

cdr3_nt: TGTGCCAGCAGCCAAGAGCTACGGACTGTAAATCAGCCCCAGCATTTT
cdr3_aa: CASSQELRTVNQPQHF
clone_size: .
v_call: TRBV4-2
j_call: TRBJ1-5
d_call: .

cdr3_nt: TGCGCCAGCAGTCCTCGATTCCCCGGGGAGTTGTACGGCTACACCTTC
cdr3_aa: CASSPRFPGELYGYTF
clone_size: once
v_call: TRBV4-1
j_call: TRBJ1-2
d_call: .

cdr3_nt: TGTGCCAGTACCCCGGGACAGGGAACCGGGGCCAACGTCCTGACTTTC
cdr3_aa: CASTPGQGTGANVLTF
clone_size: .
v_call: TRBV19
j_call: TRBJ2-6
d_call: TRBD1

cdr3_nt: TGTGCCAGCAGCTTCACCACCGGGGGCCTATTCTTC
cdr3_aa: CASSFTTGGLFF
clone_size: .
v_call: TRBV7-2
j_call: TRBJ2-4
d_call: .

cdr3_nt: TGTGCCAGCAGCAAAGAAGAAAACCGGGACAGGGGTTACAATGAGCAGTTCTTC
cdr3_aa: CASSKEENRDRGYNEQFF
clone_size: .
v_call: TRBV21-1
j_call: TRBJ2-1
d_call: .

cdr3_nt: TGCGCCAGCAGCTTGGAAGGGACTAGCTACAATGAGCAGTTCTTC
cdr3_aa: CASSLEGTSYNEQFF
clone_size: .
v_call: TRBV5-1
j_call: TRBJ2-1
d_call: TRBD2

cdr3_nt: TGTGCCAGCAGTCCCTCAGGGATCATGAACACTGAAGCTTTCTTT
cdr3_aa: CASSPSGIMNTEAFF
clone_size: .
v_call: TRBV28
j_call: TRBJ1-1
d_call: .

cdr3_nt: TGCGCCACGGGACAGGGGAACACTGAAGCTTTCTTT
cdr3_aa: CATGQGNTEAFF
clone_size: once
v_call: TRBV10-1
j_call: TRBJ1-1
d_call: TRBD1